These 17 T cell receptor beta chains share one sample of origin, sequenced in a study of T cells in Graves' hyperthyroidism and ophthalmopathy (dated by TCRdb to the late 2010s). To prepare the library, multiplex PCR was applied. The reads were generated on an Illumina HiSeq 2000. Amplification of TCR beta CDR3 regions was carried out from RNA transcripts. The TCR CDR3 was subjected to a first round of RT-PCR using the HTBI primer set and the Qiagen OneStep RT-PCR kit. The public reads were quality trimmed at Q25 with fastp and then assembled into clones with MiXCR by TCRdb, keeping productive beta chains. Rows merge per CDR3 protein into single entries with the most common DNA and genes. Across this sample there are around 500,000 distinct CDR3 sequences, with more than 15% seen only once. About 29% of the sample comes from the top ten. Specimen: blood. The receptors here all came from a woman aged 25 to 39 with Graves' ophthalmopathy.

A few counts support this clonotype. The chain joins TRBV5-6 to TRBJ2-3; a weak D match, TRBD1 (8 bases). Germline CDR1 reads SGHDT; CDR2 reads YYEEEE. With 0 bases removed from V and 0 bases from J, the gap between germline ends came to 20 bases. This CDR3 comprises 19 residues. The CDR3 spells CASSLEGGDRTSSTDTQYF. CDR3 bases: TGTGCCAGCAGCTTGGAAGGGGGGGACAGGACTTCTAGCACAGATACGCAGTATTTT.

The chain carries TRBV28 and TRBJ1-3; D is perhaps TRBD1 (5 bases). The CDR3 spans 14 residues. Trimming pared 8 bases from V and 4 bases from J, leaving 15 bases between. Germline V gene sequence: CDR1 MDHEN, CDR2 SYDVKM. The CDR3 reads CASGNFRQGNTIYF. The CDR3 DNA follows: TGTGCCAGCGGAAACTTTAGACAGGGAAACACCATATATTTT.

The table lists this clonotype with a few counts. The rearrangement joins TRBV27 to TRBJ2-7; D is uncertain. The CDR3 totals 13 residues. Germline V gene data show CDR1 as MNHEY and CDR2 as SMNVEV (reference sequence). Trimming cost V 9 bases and J 5 bases, with 17 bases left between them. CDR3 DNA sequence: TGTGCCAGTGCCCCAACAATGTGGAACGAGCAGTACTTC. It encodes CASAPTMWNEQYF.

This clonotype was counted many times. The chain is built from TRBV18 and TRBJ2-1, with 10 bases aligning to TRBD1. CDR3 size: 16 residues. CDR1 and CDR2 (germline): KGHSH, LQKENI. With 3 bases clipped from V and 3 bases from J, the junction kept 5 bases outside the gene matches. The CDR3 DNA sequence: TGTGCCAGCTCACCTTCGAGGACAGGGGGCTACAATGAGCAGTTCTTC. This sequence encodes CASSPSRTGGYNEQFF.

This sequence joins TRBV6-1 and TRBJ2-7; 9 positions match TRBD2. Per germline, CDR1 MNHNS and CDR2 SASEGT. V shed 6 bases, J shed 6 bases, and the junction held 9 bases outside the gene matches. CDR3 length equals 14 residues. The CDR3 reads CASRGPAGGGEQYF. The CDR3 nucleotides are TGTGCCAGCAGGGGTCCAGCGGGAGGTGGCGAGCAGTACTTC.

In its sample, this clonotype was seen many times. This rearrangement joins TRBV20-1 to TRBJ2-1; D possibly uses TRBD1 or TRBD2 (5 bases each). Trimming took 5 bases from V and 10 from J, leaving 12 bases between them. From germline, CDR1 is DFQATT and CDR2 SNEGSKA (reference sequence). This CDR3 is built from 11 residues. CDR3 amino acids: CSARQRAEQFF. The CDR3 region has the DNA TGCAGTGCTCGACAGAGGGCAGAGCAGTTCTTC.

This clonotype occurred a few times. The rearrangement links TRBV20-1 to TRBJ2-7; either TRBD1 or TRBD2 may fit D (6 bases each). This CDR3 region has 14 residues. Per the germline V gene, CDR1 is DFQATT and CDR2 is SNEGSKA (reference sequence). Trimming pared 6 bases from V and 3 bases from J, leaving 18 bases between. This chain's CDR3 is CSAPTSGAFYEQYF. CDR3 coding DNA: TGCAGTGCCCCCACGTCGGGGGCGTTCTACGAGCAGTACTTC.

On this clonotype itself: Sequence at one end of the junction differs from germline and may be a read error. The V call is TRBV30, the J call TRBJ1-1; D unresolved. Germline V gene data show CDR1 as GTSNPN and CDR2 as SVGIG (reference sequence). This CDR3 is 15 amino acids long. The CDR3 here is CAWRTSQKRNAEAFF. The DNA of the CDR3 is TGTGCCTGGCGTACTTCTCAGAAAAGGAACGCTGAAGCTTTCTTT.

In this sample, this clonotype turned up many times. J is TRBJ2-3 and V is TRBV28; D is ambiguous. Germline values: CDR1 MDHEN, CDR2 SYDVKM. The CDR3 consists of 17 residues. Trimming shortened V by 5 bases and J by 0 bases, and 18 bases separated the two germline ends. In DNA, the CDR3 is TGTGCCAGCAGTGCGAGCTTACCATCCGGAAGCACAGATACGCAGTATTTT. Translating gives CASSASLPSGSTDTQYF.

This clonotype occurred many times. The chain combines TRBV28 with TRBJ1-1; D is perhaps TRBD1 (5 bases). V lost 6 bases and J lost 4, with 36 bases in between. The germline V gene encodes CDR1 MDHEN and CDR2 SYDVKM. The CDR3 has 21 amino acids. CDR3 sequence: CASSPLSPILRTSGTLTEAFF. The CDR3 coding sequence is TGTGCCAGCAGCCCATTAAGTCCCATTCTCCGAACATCCGGGACTCTCACTGAAGCTTTCTTT. Drawing the rest from reference TRBV28 and TRBJ1-1, the complete variable domain is DVKVTQSSRYLVKRTGEKVFLECVQDMDHENMFWYRQDPGLGLRLIYFSYDVKMKEKGDIPEGYSVSREKKERFSLILESASTNQTSMYLCASSPLSPILRTSGTLTEAFFGQGTRLTVV.

The chain links TRBV7-6 to TRBJ2-2, with TRBD2 identical over 14 bases. CDR3 length: 18 residues. Germline trimming cut 2 bases from V and 0 bases from J; bases unmatched to any gene: 2. Germline lookup yields CDR1 SGHVS and CDR2 FNYEAQ. The CDR3 is CASSLRTSGRPNTGELFF. The CDR3 DNA reads TGTGCCAGCAGCTTAAGGACTAGCGGGAGGCCGAACACCGGGGAGCTGTTTTTT.

Only one count was recorded for this clonotype. This chain uses TRBV9 with TRBJ2-6; D gene unclear. Trimming cost V 0 bases and J 2 bases, with 6 bases left between them. Germline loops: CDR1 SGDLS, CDR2 YYNGEE. The CDR3 runs 15 residues. CDR3 sequence (DNA): TGTGCCAGCAGCGTAGTGACGGCTGGGGCCAACGTCCTGACTTTC. It codes for CASSVVTAGANVLTF.

This clonotype showed up many times. This chain uses TRBV18 with TRBJ2-3; 7 nucleotides agree with TRBD1. The CDR3 sequence is 14 residues long. CDR1 is KGHSH and CDR2 is LQKENI in the germline V gene. V lost 6 bases, J lost 5 bases, and 8 bases stayed unmatched. Here the CDR3 DNA reads TGTGCCAGCTCCTCCGGGACAGCAGGAGATACGCAGTATTTT. Protein product: CASSSGTAGDTQYF.

This clonotype has ten or more counts. The rearrangement links TRBV6-1 to TRBJ2-3; TRBD1 agrees at 7 bases. CDR3 length: 15 residues. Trimming at V came to 5 bases and at J to 2 bases, leaving 7 bases not matched to a gene. Germline CDR1 and CDR2: MNHNS and SASEGT. The CDR3 reads CASSQGTEITDTQYF. CDR3 nucleotide sequence: TGTGCCAGCAGTCAGGGGACAGAAATCACAGATACGCAGTATTTT.

This clonotype has ten or more counts. The J gene is TRBJ2-5, the V gene TRBV12-3 or TRBV12-4; no clear D gene. The V end was cut by 4 bases, the J end by 2 bases, with 8 bases between. This CDR3 contains 13 residues. The DNA for the CDR3 is TGTGCCAGCAGTTCTGACGATCAAGAGACCCAGTACTTC. Translating it yields CASSSDDQETQYF.

This clonotype turned up a few times. V gene TRBV13 combines with J gene TRBJ2-7, with 13 bases fitting TRBD2. V gave up 5 bases and J gave up 5 bases; unmatched junction bases: 6. Germline loops: CDR1 PRHDT, CDR2 FYEKMQ (reference sequence). This CDR3 is 15 amino acids long. CDR3 loop: CASSPAGTSGDEQYF. For the CDR3, the DNA is TGTGCCAGCAGCCCTGCCGGGACTAGCGGGGACGAGCAGTACTTC. Variable domain in full (rest from reference TRBV13 and TRBJ2-7): AAGVIQSPRHLIKEKRETATLKCYPIPRHDTVYWYQQGPGQDPQFLISFYEKMQSDKGSIPDRFSAQQFSDYHSELNMSSLELGDSALYFCASSPAGTSGDEQYFGPGTRLTVT.

This chain joins TRBV30 and TRBJ2-1, with TRBD2 matching 8 bases. This CDR3 is built from 18 residues. With V trimmed by 0 bases and J by 5 bases, 15 bases remained unmatched. CDR1 is GTSNPN, CDR2 SVGIG, per germline (reference sequence). CDR3 sequence: CAWSVGLISSGSHNEQFF. CDR3 DNA: TGTGCCTGGAGTGTAGGCTTGATATCTAGCGGGTCTCACAATGAGCAGTTCTTC.